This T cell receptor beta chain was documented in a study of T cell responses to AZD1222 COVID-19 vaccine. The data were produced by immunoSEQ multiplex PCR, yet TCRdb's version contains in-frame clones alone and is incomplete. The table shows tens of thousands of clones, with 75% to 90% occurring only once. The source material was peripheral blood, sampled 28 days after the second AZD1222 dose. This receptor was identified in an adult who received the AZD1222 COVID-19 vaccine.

CDR3 nucleotides: TGTGCCAGTAGTATCCAAGGACTAGCGGGGCGATTAGATACGCAGTATTTT. This encodes CASSIQGLAGRLDTQYF. The chain carries TRBV19 and TRBJ2-3, with 12 bases aligning to TRBD2. Germline assignment: CDR1 LNHDA and CDR2 SQIVND (reference sequence). This CDR3 region has 17 residues. The J segment lost 5 bases and the V segment lost 3 bases, leaving 9 bases of the junction unmatched.